One sample yielded the 3 T cell receptor beta chains listed below, sequenced in a study of T cell responses to AZD1222 COVID-19 vaccine. Produced via immunoSEQ multiplex PCR; TCRdb's table is partial and in-frame only. The sample has more than 80,000 clones, about nine tenths seen once. Sequencing used peripheral blood, obtained on day 0 of AZD1222 vaccination. The receptors here all came from an adult in good health.

CDR3: CASSIQGNYGYTF. DNA for the CDR3: TGTGCCAGCAGTATACAGGGCAACTATGGCTACACCTTC. This rearrangement joins TRBV28 to TRBJ1-2, with a possible D match to TRBD1 (6 bases). The CDR3 runs 13 residues. V lost 5 bases to trimming and J lost 2 bases, with 9 bases between them. The germline V gene encodes CDR1 MDHEN and CDR2 SYDVKM.

The chain is built from TRBV18 and TRBJ2-7, with TRBD1 matching over 10 bases. The J segment lost 2 bases and the V segment lost 5 bases, leaving 12 bases of the junction unmatched. The germline V gene has CDR1 KGHSH and CDR2 LQKENI. CDR3 size: 17 residues. CDR3 DNA sequence: TGTGCCAGCTCAGTTCTCTCCGGGACAGGGGAAGCCTACGAGCAGTACTTC. Translated, it gives CASSVLSGTGEAYEQYF.

The rearrangement links TRBV6-5 to TRBJ2-5; perhaps TRBD2 as D (6 bases). The V end was cut by 1 base, the J end by 4 bases, with 10 bases between. Germline CDR1 is MNHEY and CDR2 is SVGAGI. CDR3 length: 14 residues. The CDR3: CASSYYRDSETQYF. In DNA, the CDR3 is TGTGCCAGCAGTTACTACCGGGACTCAGAGACCCAGTACTTC.